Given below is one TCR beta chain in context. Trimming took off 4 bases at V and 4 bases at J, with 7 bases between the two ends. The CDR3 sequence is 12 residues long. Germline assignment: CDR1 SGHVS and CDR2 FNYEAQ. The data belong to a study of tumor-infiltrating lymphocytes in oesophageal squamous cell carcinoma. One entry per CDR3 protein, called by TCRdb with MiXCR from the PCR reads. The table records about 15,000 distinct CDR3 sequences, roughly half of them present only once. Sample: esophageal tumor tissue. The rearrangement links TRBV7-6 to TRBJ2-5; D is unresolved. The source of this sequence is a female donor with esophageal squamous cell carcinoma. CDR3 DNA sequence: TGTGCCAGCAGCTCACGAGGAGAGACCCAGTACTTC. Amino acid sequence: CASSSRGETQYF.